One sample yielded the 10 T cell receptor beta chains listed below, sequenced in a study of T cell repertoires in cytomegalovirus infection. MiXCR, applied by TCRdb to the reads, yields one record per CDR3 protein. This table holds roughly 120,000 distinct CDR3 sequences, roughly a third found once. The antigens these receptors bind are not known. This sample comprised CD8+ T cells from cultured PBMCs, obtained from culture after CMV antigen stimulation. All receptors come from a human donor in good health (CMV status not recorded). Some clones in this sample may be carry-over from other donors' samples.

The chain has TRBV7-9 and TRBJ1-6; no firm D call. Germline values: CDR1 SEHNR, CDR2 FQNEAQ (reference sequence). The ends were cut back, 5 bases at V and 5 bases at J, with 16 bases in the middle. The CDR3 has 16 amino acids. CDR3 loop: CASSLFRVWDNSPLHF. CDR3 DNA sequence: TGTGCCAGCAGCCTCTTTCGGGTTTGGGATAATTCACCCCTCCACTTT.

The V gene is TRBV27, the J gene TRBJ2-1; TRBD2 matches 11 bases. In germline, CDR1 is MNHEY, CDR2 SMNVEV (reference sequence). J lost 6 bases, V lost 5 bases, and 9 bases had no gene match. The CDR3 consists of 16 residues. The CDR3, as DNA: TGTGCCAGCAGTCCCGGGGGACTAGCGGAGCCCAATGAGCAGTTCTTC. This sequence encodes CASSPGGLAEPNEQFF.

The chain carries TRBV10-3 and TRBJ2-5; 11 nucleotides agree with TRBD1. This CDR3 is built from 16 residues. Trimming at V came to 10 bases and at J to 5 bases, leaving 15 bases not matched to a gene. The germline V gene has CDR1 ENHRY and CDR2 SYGVKD. The CDR3 sequence is CATETPGQGETETQYF. As DNA, the CDR3 is TGTGCCACAGAAACCCCGGGACAGGGGGAAACGGAGACCCAGTACTTC.

Note on this clonotype: One end of the junction varies from germline; a read error may be responsible. The chain has TRBV7-7 and TRBJ2-1; a weak D match, TRBD1 (7 bases). CDR3 length: 15 amino acids. CDR1 is SSHAT, CDR2 FNYEAQ, per germline (reference sequence). This CDR3 reads CASSLGGGRYNEQFF. The CDR3 coding sequence is TGTGCTAGCAGCTTAGGAGGGGGCCGATACAATGAGCAGTTCTTC. Full variable domain (missing parts from reference TRBV7-7 and TRBJ2-1): GAGVSQSPRYKVTKRGQDVTLRCDPISSHATLYWYQQALGQGPEFLTYFNYEAQPDKSGLPSDRFSAERPEGSISTLTIQRTEQRDSAMYRCASSLGGGRYNEQFFGPGTRLTVL.

This clonotype was detected only a few times. V usage is TRBV7-9 and J usage is TRBJ1-2; TRBD1 matches at 7 bases. Germline CDR1 SEHNR, CDR2 FQNEAQ (reference sequence). The CDR3 is 14 amino acids. J lost 5 bases, V lost 5 bases, and 8 bases had no gene match. CDR3 protein: CASSTTGILYGYTF. CDR3 DNA sequence: TGTGCCAGCAGCACGACAGGGATCCTTTATGGCTACACCTTC.

This clonotype was counted only a few times. V usage is TRBV6-6 and J usage is TRBJ2-3; 8 bases align to TRBD2. Germline CDR1 and CDR2: MNHNY and SVGAGI (reference sequence). V shed 10 bases, J shed 0 bases, and the junction held 6 bases outside the gene matches. The CDR3 is 14 residues long. The CDR3 spells CAITERGSTDTQYF. The DNA for the CDR3 is TGTGCCATAACTGAGCGGGGGAGCACAGATACGCAGTATTTT.

This clonotype appeared once. The chain is built from TRBV27 and TRBJ1-2, with no clear D. Trimming removed 0 bases from V and 0 bases from J, with 11 bases in between. The CDR3 covers 16 residues. Germline loops: CDR1 MNHEY, CDR2 SMNVEV (reference sequence). CDR3 sequence (DNA): TGTGCCAGCAGTTTATCTACCCCGGCCGCTAACTATGGCTACACCTTC. It is translated as CASSLSTPAANYGYTF.

The chain combines TRBV19 with TRBJ1-5; D is unresolved. The V end lost 3 bases, the J end lost 4 bases, and 7 bases lay between the germline ends. The CDR3 contains 13 residues. In germline, CDR1 is LNHDA, CDR2 SQIVND (reference sequence). CDR3 sequence reads: CASSIYTNQPQHF. The CDR3 coding sequence is TGTGCCAGTAGTATTTACACAAATCAGCCCCAGCATTTT.

This clonotype occurred a few times. V and J are TRBV7-8 and TRBJ2-1; 7 bases agree with TRBD2. Germline CDR1 is SGHVS and CDR2 is FQNEAQ. J gave up 5 bases and V 3 bases, and 13 bases lay outside the gene matches. The CDR3 spans 17 residues. CDR3 amino acids: CASSLRLAAYTNNEQFF. Written as DNA, the CDR3 is TGTGCCAGCAGCTTGAGGCTAGCGGCCTACACCAACAATGAGCAGTTCTTC.

This rearrangement joins TRBV7-2 to TRBJ2-6; D gene unclear. V was cut by 1 base and J by 0 bases, with 10 bases left in between. This CDR3 spans 17 amino acids. CDR1 and CDR2 (germline): SGHTA, FQGNSA. CDR3: CASSLVRAISGANVLTF. CDR3 nucleotide sequence: TGTGCCAGCAGCTTAGTTAGGGCAATCTCTGGGGCCAACGTCCTGACTTTC.